Below, one T cell receptor beta chain is given with its context. The CDR3 runs to 15 residues. The germline V gene encodes CDR1 SGHDN and CDR2 FVKESK. V was clipped by 2 bases and J by 0 bases, with 10 bases between them. This entry comes from a study of long-term antiretroviral therapy in people with HIV. Version v3.0 of the immunoSEQ assay ran at survey level. Using immunoSEQ multiplex PCR, the repertoire was profiled, and TCRdb retains in-frame clones only, with some absent. The sample records approximately 35,000 clones, approximately 83% being singletons. This clonotype was obtained from a man aged 18 to 29 with HIV. The chain carries TRBV14 and TRBJ1-1; the D is unclear. This specimen consisted of unsorted PBMCs, obtained 2.2 years after starting antiretroviral therapy. The CDR3 here is CASSQLAGMNTEAFF. The CDR3 DNA sequence: TGTGCCAGCAGCCAATTGGCAGGAATGAACACTGAAGCTTTCTTT.